The entry below gives a single T cell receptor (beta chain) sequence along with its context. Its antigen is still unknown. Axillary draining lymph nodes of breast cancer patients supplied the node samples. The data were taken from a study of breast tumors, draining lymph nodes, adjacent tissues. Study observations and caveats: Tumors had less TCR diversity than lymph nodes, more than nontumor tissue. That most tumor T cells come from lymph nodes remained unproven. Luminal-like breast cancer showed significantly higher tumor–nontumor repertoire similarity than basal-like.

One entry per CDR3 protein, called by TCRdb with MiXCR from the multiplex PCR reads. This table holds a few hundred thousand distinct CDR3 sequences, around 34% found once. The germline V gene has CDR1 KGHDR and CDR2 SFDVKD. V was cut by 4 bases and J by 9 bases, with 18 bases left in between. The CDR3 runs to 15 residues. The receptor's source is a female donor with breast cancer. Some clones in this sample may be carry-over from other donors' samples. Source material: axillary lymph node tissue. V gene TRBV24-1 combines with J gene TRBJ1-5; TRBD1 is a possible D gene (5 bases). The CDR3 bases are TGTGCCACCAGTGAGCCGGGACTAGCGGGAGGGCCCCAGCATTTT. Amino acid sequence: CATSEPGLAGGPQHF.